This T cell receptor (beta chain) is from a study of blood T cell repertoires in COVID-19. Study information: COVID-19 samples, acute and convalescent, were from the United States, Italy and Spain.

The V gene's germline CDR1 is SGHTA and CDR2 FQGNSA. The length of the CDR3 is 15 residues. Losses at the gene ends were 2 bases for V and 1 base for J; bases not matched to a gene: 4. In the authors' methods: From reference gene primer amplification, estimates of nucleated cell counts were derived. Data came from immunoSEQ multiplex PCR; TCRdb stores just in-frame clones and leaves some out. V, J and clone size reflect that table, while D and trimming were determined from the DNA. Found here are fewer than 250,000 clones, 70% to 90% of them singletons; the top ten hold roughly 2%. Material for sequencing was peripheral blood. This clonotype originated in a woman between 45 and 65 years old with acute or convalescent COVID-19. The rearrangement uses TRBV7-2 and TRBJ1-1; 7 nucleotides line up with TRBD1. The CDR3 sequence: CASSLTTGWNTEAFF. The CDR3 nucleotides read TGTGCCAGCAGCTTAACGACAGGGTGGAACACTGAAGCTTTCTTT. Full variable domain (rest looked up from reference TRBV7-2 and TRBJ1-1): GAGVSQSPSNKVTEKGKDVELRCDPISGHTALYWYRQSLGQGLEFLIYFQGNSAPDKSGLPSDRFSAERTGGSVSTLTIQRTQQEDSAVYLCASSLTTGWNTEAFFGQGTRLTVV.